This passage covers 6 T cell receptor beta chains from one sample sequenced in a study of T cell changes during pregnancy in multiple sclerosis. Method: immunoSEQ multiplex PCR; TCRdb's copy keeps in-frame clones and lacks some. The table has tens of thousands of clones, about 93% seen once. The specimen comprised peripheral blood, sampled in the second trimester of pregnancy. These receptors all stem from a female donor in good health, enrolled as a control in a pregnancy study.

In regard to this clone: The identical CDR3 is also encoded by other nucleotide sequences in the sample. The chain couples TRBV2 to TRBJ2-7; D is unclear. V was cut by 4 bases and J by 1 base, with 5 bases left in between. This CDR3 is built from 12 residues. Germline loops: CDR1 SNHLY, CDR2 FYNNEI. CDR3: CASSASSYEQYF. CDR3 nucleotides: TGTGCCAGCAGTGCGAGTTCCTACGAGCAGTACTTC.

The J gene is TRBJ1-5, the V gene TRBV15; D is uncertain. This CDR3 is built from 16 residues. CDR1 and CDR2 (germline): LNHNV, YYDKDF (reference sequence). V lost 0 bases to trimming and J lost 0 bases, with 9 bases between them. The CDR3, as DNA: TGTGCCACCAGCAGAGAGTCAAGCATTAGCAATCAGCCCCAGCATTTT. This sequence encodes CATSRESSISNQPQHF.

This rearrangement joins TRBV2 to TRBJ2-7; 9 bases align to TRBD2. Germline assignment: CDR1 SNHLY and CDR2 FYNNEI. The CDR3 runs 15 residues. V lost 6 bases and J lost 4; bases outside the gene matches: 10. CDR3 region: CASRTTSGGVYEQYF. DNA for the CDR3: TGTGCCAGCAGGACGACTAGCGGAGGCGTATACGAGCAGTACTTC.

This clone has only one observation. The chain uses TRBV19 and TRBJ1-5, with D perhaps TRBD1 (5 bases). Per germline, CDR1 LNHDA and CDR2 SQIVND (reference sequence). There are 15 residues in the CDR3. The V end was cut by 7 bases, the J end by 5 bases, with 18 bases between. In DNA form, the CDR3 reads TGTGCCAGTACCCCAATACACTGGGGGGATCAGCCCCAGCATTTT. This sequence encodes CASTPIHWGDQPQHF.

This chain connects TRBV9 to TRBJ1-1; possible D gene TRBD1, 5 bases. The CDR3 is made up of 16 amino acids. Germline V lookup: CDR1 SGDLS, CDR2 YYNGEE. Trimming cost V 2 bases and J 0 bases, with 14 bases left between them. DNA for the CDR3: TGTGCCAGCAGCGTTGGCCCCCCAGGGATGAACACTGAAGCTTTCTTT. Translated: CASSVGPPGMNTEAFF.

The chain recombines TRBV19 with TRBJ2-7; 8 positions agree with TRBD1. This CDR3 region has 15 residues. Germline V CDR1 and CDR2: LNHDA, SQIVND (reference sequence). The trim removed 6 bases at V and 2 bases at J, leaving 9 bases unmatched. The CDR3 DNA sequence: TGTGCCAGTAGCGCCCGGGACAGGCCTACCTACGAGCAGTACTTC. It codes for CASSARDRPTYEQYF.